The 24 T cell receptor beta chains in this list originate from one sample, sequenced in a study of shared clonotypes between healthy human individuals. Method: immunoSEQ multiplex PCR; TCRdb's copy keeps in-frame clones and lacks some. The data show 2 million to 2.5 million clones, under 95% seen once. Sequences were obtained from naive CD4+ T cells from PBMCs. Subset: CD45RA+ positively selected. The receptors originated from a young man in good health. Some clones in this sample may be carry-over from other donors' samples.

J is TRBJ2-5 and V is TRBV5-6; 8 bases fit TRBD2. The CDR3 sequence is 14 residues long. In germline, CDR1 is SGHDT, CDR2 YYEEEE. The trim removed 1 base at V and 3 bases at J, leaving 2 bases unmatched. The CDR3 coding sequence is TGTGCCAGCAGCTTGCAACTAGCGGAAGAGACCCAGTACTTC. The encoded protein is CASSLQLAEETQYF.

The chain has TRBV7-6 and TRBJ2-3, with 7 bases identical to TRBD2. The CDR3 length is 17 residues. Germline-derived CDR1 and CDR2 are SGHVS and FNYEAQ. J lost 3 bases, V lost 1 base, and 10 bases had no gene match. CDR3 sequence (DNA): TGTGCCAGCAGCTTAGTGAGGACTAGACACCCGACAGATACGCAGTATTTT. Translated, it gives CASSLVRTRHPTDTQYF.

A remark on this clone: Distinct nucleotide sequences in the sample also encode this CDR3. The chain recombines TRBV5-1 with TRBJ2-2, with 7 positions matching TRBD1. CDR3 length: 13 amino acids. V lost 8 bases and J lost 6; bases outside the gene matches: 7. Germline V gene sequence: CDR1 SGHRS, CDR2 YFSETQ. Here the CDR3 DNA reads TGCGCCAGTAGCCTACAGGGGTCCGGGGAGCTGTTTTTT. This sequence encodes CASSLQGSGELFF.

This clone came up a few times. The chain uses TRBV28 and TRBJ2-7; TRBD2 agrees at 8 bases. There are 18 residues in the CDR3. CDR1 and CDR2 from the germline V gene are MDHEN and SYDVKM. The trim removed 6 bases at V and 5 bases at J, leaving 21 bases unmatched. In DNA, the CDR3 is TGTGCCAGCAGGCTCCCCGGGGGGGCAAGAGGTAGCATGAACGAGCAGTACTTC. It yields the protein CASRLPGGARGSMNEQYF.

This chain connects TRBV28 to TRBJ2-4, with D hard to call. Trimming stripped 2 bases from V and 4 bases from J, with 6 bases between. The CDR3 covers 13 residues. The V gene's germline CDR1 is MDHEN and CDR2 SYDVKM. The DNA of the CDR3 is TGTGCCAGCAGTTTAGTGGGGAAAAACATTCAGTACTTC. Translating it yields CASSLVGKNIQYF.

The genes are TRBV5-5 and TRBJ2-1, with D uncertain. Germline CDR1 SGHKS, CDR2 YYEKEE (reference sequence). The length of the CDR3 is 15 residues. V shed 0 bases and J shed 10 bases, with 17 bases lying between them. The CDR3 sequence: CASSLVAGPPREQFF. The CDR3 DNA reads TGTGCCAGCAGCTTGGTGGCTGGACCTCCGCGCGAGCAGTTCTTC.

V and J are TRBV7-8 and TRBJ1-2, with TRBD1 matching 10 bases. V lost 5 bases and J lost 8; bases outside the gene matches: 8. Germline CDR1 and CDR2: SGHVS and FQNEAQ. CDR3 length: 14 amino acids. This CDR3 is CASSPRQGASGYTF. The CDR3 coding sequence is TGTGCCAGCAGCCCAAGACAGGGGGCGTCCGGCTACACCTTC.

The chain carries TRBV28 and TRBJ1-1; 7 positions agree with TRBD1. The CDR3 contains 13 residues. V shed 5 bases, J shed 7 bases, and the junction held 7 bases outside the gene matches. The germline V gene encodes CDR1 MDHEN and CDR2 SYDVKM. CDR3 in amino acids: CASSARRDSEAFF. The CDR3 bases are TGTGCCAGCAGTGCAAGACGGGACAGTGAAGCTTTCTTT.

The chain links TRBV5-1 to TRBJ2-3; TRBD1 aligns across 8 bases. With 1 base clipped from V and 5 bases from J, the junction kept 9 bases outside the gene matches. CDR3 size: 16 residues. Per germline, CDR1 SGHRS and CDR2 YFSETQ. DNA of the CDR3: TGCGCCAGCAGCTTGAACCCCGGGACAGGTCAAGATACGCAGTATTTT. Its protein product is CASSLNPGTGQDTQYF.

To note about this clone: The sample holds other DNA sequences that translate to the same CDR3. V usage is TRBV6-1 and J usage is TRBJ1-5; 7 bases map to TRBD1. The ends lost 6 bases at V and 2 bases at J; junction bases unmatched: 1. CDR3 size: 13 residues. The V gene's germline CDR1 is MNHNS and CDR2 SASEGT. CDR3 amino acids: CASRGTGNQPQHF. The CDR3 coding sequence is TGTGCCAGCAGGGGGACAGGCAATCAGCCCCAGCATTTT.

This sequence joins TRBV5-1 and TRBJ2-3; D is perhaps TRBD1 or TRBD2 (5 bases each). The V gene's germline CDR1 is SGHRS and CDR2 YFSETQ. Trimming stripped 0 bases from V and 5 bases from J, with 16 bases between. The CDR3 sequence is 16 residues long. The CDR3 here is CASSLAVLGVGDTQYF. DNA for the CDR3: TGCGCCAGCAGCTTGGCGGTGCTGGGGGTTGGAGATACGCAGTATTTT.

This clone has more than one count but fewer than ten. CDR3 sequence reads: CASSLGSEDTIYF. CDR3 in DNA: TGTGCCAGCAGCTTAGGGTCGGAGGACACCATATATTTT. The J gene is TRBJ1-3, the V gene TRBV7-9; no clear D. The germline CDR1 and CDR2 sequences are SEHNR and FQNEAQ (reference sequence). V lost 1 base to trimming and J lost 8 bases, with 9 bases between them. The CDR3 runs 13 residues.

This clone was seen a handful of times. V usage is TRBV2 and J usage is TRBJ1-1; 9 nucleotides agree with TRBD1. The CDR3 has 14 amino acids. The germline CDR1 and CDR2 sequences are SNHLY and FYNNEI. Trimming took 2 bases from V and 10 from J; bases not matched to a gene: 8. The CDR3 here is CASSERGTGRGAFF. CDR3 DNA sequence: TGTGCCAGCAGTGAACGAGGGACAGGGAGAGGAGCTTTCTTT.

The rearrangement links TRBV5-1 to TRBJ2-7; 9 bases line up with TRBD2. There are 16 residues in the CDR3. CDR1 and CDR2 from the germline V gene are SGHRS and YFSETQ. V lost 4 bases, J lost 7 bases, and 15 bases stayed unmatched. CDR3 coding DNA: TGCGCCAGCAGCCCGGGGCTGCGGGACGCGGGAGGGGAGCAGTACTTC. Its translation: CASSPGLRDAGGEQYF. Drawing the rest from reference TRBV5-1 and TRBJ2-7, the complete variable domain is KAGVTQTPRYLIKTRGQQVTLSCSPISGHRSVSWYQQTPGQGLQFLFEYFSETQRNKGNFPGRFSGRQFSNSRSEMNVSTLELGDSALYLCASSPGLRDAGGEQYFGPGTRLTVT.

V and J are TRBV6-5 and TRBJ1-1; D is undetermined. Germline-derived CDR1 and CDR2 are MNHEY and SVGAGI. This CDR3 is built from 14 residues. V lost 10 bases to trimming and J lost 1 base, with 16 bases between them. This CDR3 reads CATLPRAGNTEAFF. In nucleotides, the CDR3 is TGTGCCACCCTCCCCCGGGCGGGGAACACTGAAGCTTTCTTT.

The chain recombines TRBV5-5 with TRBJ2-3; D unclear. Trimming took 1 base from V and 1 from J, leaving 4 bases between them. Germline V gene data show CDR1 as SGHKS and CDR2 as YYEKEE (reference sequence). This CDR3 has 13 residues. The CDR3 DNA sequence: TGTGCCAGCAGCTTGATAGGCACAGATACGCAGTATTTT. This translates into CASSLIGTDTQYF.

The rearrangement links TRBV29-1 to TRBJ2-1, with D possibly TRBD2 on 6 matching bases. Germline assignment: CDR1 SQVTM and CDR2 ANQGSEA. V lost 6 bases to trimming and J lost 7 bases, with 19 bases between them. CDR3 length: 14 residues. CDR3 residues: CSVRRPGLGNEQFF. CDR3 nucleotide sequence: TGCAGCGTCAGAAGGCCGGGACTGGGAAATGAGCAGTTCTTC.

Points on this clone: Other DNA sequences in this sample translate to the same CDR3. V is TRBV20-1 and J is TRBJ1-2; no clear D gene. This CDR3 region has 10 residues. Per the germline V gene, CDR1 is DFQATT and CDR2 is SNEGSKA (reference sequence). The V gene lost 6 bases and the J gene lost 6 bases, with 8 bases spanning the gap. This CDR3 is CSARGDGYTF. The CDR3 DNA reads TGCAGTGCCCGAGGCGATGGCTACACCTTC.

The gene calls are TRBV9 and TRBJ1-3; D perhaps matches TRBD1 (6 bases). In germline, CDR1 is SGDLS, CDR2 YYNGEE. The CDR3 spans 16 residues. Between the trimmed V and J ends, which lost 0 bases and 2 bases, there was a span of 12 bases. CDR3 residues: CASSVEPGEAGNTIYF. The CDR3 region has the DNA TGTGCCAGCAGCGTAGAACCAGGGGAGGCTGGAAACACCATATATTTT.

The chain couples TRBV28 to TRBJ1-2; 9 bases are shared with TRBD1. This CDR3 is 13 amino acids long. Germline assignment: CDR1 MDHEN and CDR2 SYDVKM. V lost 6 bases to trimming and J lost 7 bases; unmatched junction nucleotides: 6. The CDR3 spells CASRTGGAGGYTF. In nucleotides, the CDR3 is TGTGCCAGCAGAACAGGGGGCGCGGGTGGCTACACCTTC.

This chain links TRBV7-9 with TRBJ2-1; a weak D match, TRBD2 (6 bases). With 2 bases removed from V and 8 bases from J, the gap between germline ends came to 13 bases. Looked up from germline, CDR1 is SEHNR and CDR2 is FQNEAQ (reference sequence). This CDR3 is 14 amino acids long. In DNA, the CDR3 is TGTGCCAGCAGCTTAATTCGGGAGCAGGATGAGCAGTTCTTC. It encodes CASSLIREQDEQFF.

The gene calls are TRBV11-2 and TRBJ1-2; 8 bases line up with TRBD1. The CDR3 contains 15 residues. With 4 bases clipped from V and 2 bases from J, the junction kept 6 bases outside the gene matches. CDR1 is SGHAT and CDR2 is FQNNGV in the germline V gene. The CDR3 DNA reads TGTGCCAGCAGCTCCCGGACAGGGTTGAACTATGGCTACACCTTC. Its protein is CASSSRTGLNYGYTF.

About this clone: The same CDR3 can be traced to other DNA sequences in this sample. The chain has TRBV2 and TRBJ2-2, with D unresolved. Germline V CDR1 and CDR2: SNHLY, FYNNEI. Trimming shortened V by 2 bases and J by 5 bases, and 6 bases separated the two germline ends. The CDR3 runs to 13 residues. The CDR3 protein is CASSEILTGELFF. CDR3 DNA sequence: TGTGCCAGCAGTGAAATCCTAACCGGGGAGCTGTTTTTT.

This chain joins TRBV6-1 and TRBJ2-5, with D possibly being TRBD2 (7 bases). Trimming stripped 2 bases from V and 4 bases from J, with 23 bases between. CDR3 length: 18 amino acids. Germline CDR1 and CDR2: MNHNS and SASEGT. DNA of the CDR3: TGTGCCAGCAGTGAACGGGGGCAGCGCAGCGGCGGGGGAGAGACCCAGTACTTC. It codes for CASSERGQRSGGGETQYF.